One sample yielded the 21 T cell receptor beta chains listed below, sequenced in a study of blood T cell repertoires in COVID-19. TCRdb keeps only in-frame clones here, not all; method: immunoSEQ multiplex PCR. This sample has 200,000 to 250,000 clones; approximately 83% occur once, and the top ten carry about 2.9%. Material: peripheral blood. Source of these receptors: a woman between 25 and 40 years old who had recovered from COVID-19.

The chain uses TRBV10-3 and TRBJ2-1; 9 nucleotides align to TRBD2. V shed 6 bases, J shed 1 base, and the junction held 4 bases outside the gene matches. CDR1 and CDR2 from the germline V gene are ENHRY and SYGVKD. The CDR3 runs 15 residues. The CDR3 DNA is TGTGCCATCAGGAATAGCGGGGGATCCTACAATGAGCAGTTCTTC. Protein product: CAIRNSGGSYNEQFF.

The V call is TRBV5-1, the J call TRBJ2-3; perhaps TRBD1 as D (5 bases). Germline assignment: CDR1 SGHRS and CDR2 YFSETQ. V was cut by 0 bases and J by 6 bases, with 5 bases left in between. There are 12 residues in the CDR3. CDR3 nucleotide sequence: TGCGCCAGCAGCTTGGCAGGGGATACGCAGTATTTT. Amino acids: CASSLAGDTQYF.

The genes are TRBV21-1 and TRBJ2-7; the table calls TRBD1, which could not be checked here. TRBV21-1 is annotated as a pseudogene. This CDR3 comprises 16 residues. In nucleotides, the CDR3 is TGTGCCAGCAGCACTACCGGGACAGGGGATCCCTACGAGCAGTACTTC. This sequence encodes CASSTTGTGDPYEQYF.

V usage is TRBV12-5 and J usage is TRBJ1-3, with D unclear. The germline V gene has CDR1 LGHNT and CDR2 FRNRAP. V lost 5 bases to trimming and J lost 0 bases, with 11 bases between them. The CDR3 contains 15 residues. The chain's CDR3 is CASGPGVNSGNTIYF. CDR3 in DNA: TGTGCTAGTGGTCCGGGAGTGAACTCTGGAAACACCATATATTTT.

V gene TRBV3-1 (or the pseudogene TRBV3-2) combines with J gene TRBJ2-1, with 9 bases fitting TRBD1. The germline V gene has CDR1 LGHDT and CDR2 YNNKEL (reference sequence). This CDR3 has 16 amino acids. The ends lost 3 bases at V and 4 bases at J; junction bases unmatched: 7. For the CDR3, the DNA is TGTGCCAGCAGCCAGGGACAGGGTCTTATTTACAATGAGCAGTTCTTC. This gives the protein CASSQGQGLIYNEQFF.

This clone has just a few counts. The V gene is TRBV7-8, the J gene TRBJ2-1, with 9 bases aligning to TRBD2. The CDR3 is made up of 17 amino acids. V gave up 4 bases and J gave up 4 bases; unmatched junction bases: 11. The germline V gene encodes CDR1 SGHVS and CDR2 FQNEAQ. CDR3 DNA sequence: TGTGCCAGCAGCTCAGAACCGGGACTAGCATGGTACAATGAGCAGTTCTTC. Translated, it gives CASSSEPGLAWYNEQFF.

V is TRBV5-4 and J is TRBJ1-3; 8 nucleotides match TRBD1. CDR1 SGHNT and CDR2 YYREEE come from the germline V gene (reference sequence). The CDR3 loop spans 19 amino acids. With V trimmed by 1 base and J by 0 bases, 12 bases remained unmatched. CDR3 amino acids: CASSLYRGTGLSSGNTIYF. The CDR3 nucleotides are TGTGCCAGCAGCTTGTATAGAGGGACAGGACTAAGCTCTGGAAACACCATATATTTT.

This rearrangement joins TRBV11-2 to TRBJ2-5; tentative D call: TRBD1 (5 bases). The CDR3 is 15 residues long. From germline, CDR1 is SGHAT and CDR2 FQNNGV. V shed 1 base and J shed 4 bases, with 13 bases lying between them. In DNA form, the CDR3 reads TGTGCCAGCAGCTTAGTGGGGCCCCAGGGAGAGACCCAGTACTTC. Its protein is CASSLVGPQGETQYF.

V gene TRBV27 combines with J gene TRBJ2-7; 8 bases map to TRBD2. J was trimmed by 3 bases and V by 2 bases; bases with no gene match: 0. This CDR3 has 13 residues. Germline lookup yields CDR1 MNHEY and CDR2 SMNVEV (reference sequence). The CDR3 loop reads CASSLAGGYEQYF. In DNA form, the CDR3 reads TGTGCCAGCAGTTTAGCGGGGGGCTACGAGCAGTACTTC.

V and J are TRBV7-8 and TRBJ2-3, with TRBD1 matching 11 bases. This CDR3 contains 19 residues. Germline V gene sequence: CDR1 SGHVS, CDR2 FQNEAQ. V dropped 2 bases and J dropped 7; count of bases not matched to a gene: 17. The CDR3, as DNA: TGTGCCAGCAGCTTATTTAGTCGGCCGGGACAGGGGGAAGGGAATACGCAGTATTTT. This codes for CASSLFSRPGQGEGNTQYF.

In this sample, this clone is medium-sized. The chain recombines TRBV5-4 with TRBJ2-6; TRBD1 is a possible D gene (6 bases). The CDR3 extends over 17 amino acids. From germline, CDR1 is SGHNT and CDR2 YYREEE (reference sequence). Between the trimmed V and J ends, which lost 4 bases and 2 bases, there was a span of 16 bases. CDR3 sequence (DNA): TGTGCCAGCAGCCCCGCATCCAGGGGCCCTGGGGCCAACGTCCTGACTTTC. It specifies CASSPASRGPGANVLTF.

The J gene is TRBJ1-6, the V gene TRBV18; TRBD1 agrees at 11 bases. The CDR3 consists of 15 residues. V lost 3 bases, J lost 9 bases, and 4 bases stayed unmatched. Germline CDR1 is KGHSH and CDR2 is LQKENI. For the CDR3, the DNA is TGTGCCAGCTCACCGACCGGGACAGGGGGTTCACCCCTCCACTTT. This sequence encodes CASSPTGTGGSPLHF.

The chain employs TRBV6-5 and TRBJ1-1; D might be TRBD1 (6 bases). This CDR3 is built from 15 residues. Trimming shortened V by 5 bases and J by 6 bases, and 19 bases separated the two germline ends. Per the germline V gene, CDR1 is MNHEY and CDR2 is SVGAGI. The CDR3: CASSPLGGPHSEAFF. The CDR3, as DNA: TGTGCCAGCAGTCCCCTCGGGGGGCCTCACTCTGAAGCTTTCTTT.

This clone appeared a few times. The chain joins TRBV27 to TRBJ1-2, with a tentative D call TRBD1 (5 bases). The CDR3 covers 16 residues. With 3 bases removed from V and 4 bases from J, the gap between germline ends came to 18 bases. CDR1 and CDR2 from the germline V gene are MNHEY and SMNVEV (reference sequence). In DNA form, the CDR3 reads TGTGCCAGCAGTTTCCTTCCCGGGGGGGATGGCTATGGCTACACCTTC. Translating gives CASSFLPGGDGYGYTF.

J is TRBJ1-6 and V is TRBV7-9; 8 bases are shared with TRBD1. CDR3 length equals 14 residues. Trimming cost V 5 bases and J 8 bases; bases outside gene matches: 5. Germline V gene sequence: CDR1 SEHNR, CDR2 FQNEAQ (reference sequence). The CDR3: CASSDRGSHSPLHF. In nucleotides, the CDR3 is TGTGCCAGCAGCGACAGGGGATCCCATTCACCCCTCCACTTT.

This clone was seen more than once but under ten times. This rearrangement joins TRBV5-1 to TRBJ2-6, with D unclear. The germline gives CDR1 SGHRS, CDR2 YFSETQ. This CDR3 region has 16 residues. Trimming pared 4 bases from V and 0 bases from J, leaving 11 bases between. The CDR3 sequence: CASSPGSHSGANVLTF. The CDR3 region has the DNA TGCGCCAGCAGCCCGGGTTCCCACTCTGGGGCCAACGTCCTGACTTTC.

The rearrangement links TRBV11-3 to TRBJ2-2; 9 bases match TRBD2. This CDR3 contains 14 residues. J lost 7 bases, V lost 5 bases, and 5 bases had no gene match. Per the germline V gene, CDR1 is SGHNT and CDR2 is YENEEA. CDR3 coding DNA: TGTGCCAGCAGCCGCGGACTAGCGAGCGGGGAGCTGTTTTTT. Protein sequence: CASSRGLASGELFF.

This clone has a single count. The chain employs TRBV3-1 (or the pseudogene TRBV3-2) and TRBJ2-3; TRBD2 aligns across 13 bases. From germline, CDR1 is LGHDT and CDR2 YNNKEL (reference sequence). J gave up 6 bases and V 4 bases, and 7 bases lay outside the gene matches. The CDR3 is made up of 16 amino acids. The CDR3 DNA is TGTGCCAGCAGCCCTACCGGGACTAGCGGGGAGGATACGCAGTATTTT. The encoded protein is CASSPTGTSGEDTQYF.

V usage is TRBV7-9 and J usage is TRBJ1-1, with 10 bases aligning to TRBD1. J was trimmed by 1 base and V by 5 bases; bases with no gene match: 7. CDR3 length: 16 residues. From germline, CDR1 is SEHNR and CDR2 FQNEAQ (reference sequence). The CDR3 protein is CASSIGTGDGNTEAFF. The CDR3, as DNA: TGTGCCAGCAGCATAGGGACAGGGGATGGGAACACTGAAGCTTTCTTT. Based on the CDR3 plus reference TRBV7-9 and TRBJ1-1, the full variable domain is DTGVSQNPRHKITKRGQNVTFRCDPISEHNRLYWYRQTLGQGPEFLTYFQNEAQLEKSRLLSDRFSAERPKGSFSTLEIQRTEQGDSAMYLCASSIGTGDGNTEAFFGQGTRLTVV.

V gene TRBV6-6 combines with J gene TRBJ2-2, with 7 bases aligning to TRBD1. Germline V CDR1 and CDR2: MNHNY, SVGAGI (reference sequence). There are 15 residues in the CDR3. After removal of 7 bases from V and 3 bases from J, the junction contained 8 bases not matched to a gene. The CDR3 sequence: CASNLDRVDTGELFF. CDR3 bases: TGTGCCAGCAATCTAGACAGGGTTGACACCGGGGAGCTGTTTTTT.

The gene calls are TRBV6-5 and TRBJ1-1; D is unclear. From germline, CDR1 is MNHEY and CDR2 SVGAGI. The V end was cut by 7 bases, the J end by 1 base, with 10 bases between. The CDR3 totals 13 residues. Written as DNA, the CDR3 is TGTGCCAGCATATCGTCGGGGAACACTGAAGCTTTCTTT. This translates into CASISSGNTEAFF.